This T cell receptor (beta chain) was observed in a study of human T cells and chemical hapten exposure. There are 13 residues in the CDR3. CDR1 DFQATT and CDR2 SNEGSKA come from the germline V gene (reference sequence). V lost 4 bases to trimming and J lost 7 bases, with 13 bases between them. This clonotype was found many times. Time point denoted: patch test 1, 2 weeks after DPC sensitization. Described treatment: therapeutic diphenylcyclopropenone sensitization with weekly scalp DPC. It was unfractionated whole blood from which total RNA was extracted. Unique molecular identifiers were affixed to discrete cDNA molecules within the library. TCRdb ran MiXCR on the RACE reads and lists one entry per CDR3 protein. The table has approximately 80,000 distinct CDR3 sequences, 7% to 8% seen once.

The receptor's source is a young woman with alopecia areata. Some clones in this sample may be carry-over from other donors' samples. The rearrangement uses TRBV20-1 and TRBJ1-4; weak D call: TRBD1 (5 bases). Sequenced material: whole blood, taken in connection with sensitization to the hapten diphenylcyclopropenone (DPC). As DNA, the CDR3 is TGCAGTGCTATTAGGCAGGGTGGTGAAAAACTGTTTTTT. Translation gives CSAIRQGGEKLFF.